This TCR beta chain originates from a study of cytomegalovirus exposure and HLA in healthy donors. Notes on the study in general: Most sequenced TCRs were rare (though some public TCRs occurred in many donors).

Note on this clone: Antigen unknown.

Each of the donors was a healthy bone marrow donor. It was with 60 Vbeta and 13 Jbeta primers that the PCR ran. Only in-frame clones appear in the TCRdb table, and some are missing; sequencing was by immunoSEQ multiplex PCR. This sample contains about 160,000 clones. Germline CDR1 and CDR2: SGHTA and FQGNSA. Trimming at V came to 5 bases and at J to 4 bases, leaving 5 bases not matched to a gene. The CDR3 spans 15 residues. Sequencing used PBMCs. The sequence was collected from a man aged 25 to 40 in good health and CMV-seronegative. The chain couples TRBV7-2 to TRBJ2-1, with 10 positions matching TRBD2. For the CDR3, the DNA is TGTGCCAGCAGCCTCGGACTAGCGGTTTACAATGAGCAGTTCTTC. Amino acids: CASSLGLAVYNEQFF. Looking up the rest from reference TRBV7-2 and TRBJ2-1 gives the full variable domain: GAGVSQSPSNKVTEKGKDVELRCDPISGHTALYWYRQSLGQGLEFLIYFQGNSAPDKSGLPSDRFSAERTGGSVSTLTIQRTQQEDSAVYLCASSLGLAVYNEQFFGPGTRLTVL.